This entry lists 27 T cell receptor beta chains sequenced from one sample in a study of blood T cell repertoires in COVID-19 (dated by TCRdb to the early 2020s). The library was obtained by the immunoSEQ multiplex PCR assay. TCRdb carries this immuneACCESS record with in-frame sequences only. Its versions omit some clonotypes, under half of them owing to an unresolved V gene in the studies checked, with the rest unexplained. The sample records about 180,000 clones, 86% of which are singletons. The top ten constitute less than 25% of the sample. The sequencing sample was made of peripheral blood. Receptors were obtained from a man in his 70s with active or convalescent COVID-19.

The gene calls are TRBV25-1 and TRBJ1-1; D unresolved. Germline lookup yields CDR1 MGHDK and CDR2 SYGVNS. Trimming shortened V by 4 bases and J by 0 bases, and 6 bases separated the two germline ends. The CDR3 spans 13 residues. CDR3 region: CASSGTLNTEAFF. The CDR3 region has the DNA TGTGCCAGCAGTGGCACATTGAACACTGAAGCTTTCTTT.

V and J are TRBV29-1 and TRBJ2-7, with a possible D match to TRBD1 (6 bases). CDR3 length: 15 residues. The V end lost 5 bases, the J end lost 7 bases, and 24 bases lay between the germline ends. Germline values: CDR1 SQVTM, CDR2 ANQGSEA. The chain's CDR3 is CSVRRNRDTRGEQYF. Here the CDR3 DNA reads TGCAGCGTTCGAAGAAACAGGGACACGAGGGGTGAGCAGTACTTC.

V gene TRBV4-3 combines with J gene TRBJ1-2; D may be TRBD1 (5 bases). This CDR3 has 18 residues. With 0 bases removed from V and 8 bases from J, the gap between germline ends came to 25 bases. Looked up from germline, CDR1 is LGHNA and CDR2 is YSLEER. CDR3 DNA sequence: TGCGCCAGCAGCCAAGATTATGGGAGGGCGCGCGGGGCTAGGGGCTACACCTTC. Its protein is CASSQDYGRARGARGYTF.

The CDR3 DNA reads as TGTGCCAGCTCGGCGGACAGGGTCAACACTGAAGCTTTCTTT. Its protein is CASSADRVNTEAFF. The chain carries TRBV18 and TRBJ1-1; 8 bases match TRBD1. V lost 6 bases to trimming and J lost 2 bases; unmatched junction nucleotides: 5. Germline lookup yields CDR1 KGHSH and CDR2 LQKENI. The CDR3 consists of 14 residues.

The chain uses TRBV30 and TRBJ1-1; D possibly corresponds to TRBD1 (6 bases). There are 14 residues in the CDR3. Looked up from germline, CDR1 is GTSNPN and CDR2 is SVGIG (reference sequence). Trimming took off 1 base at V and 4 bases at J, with 13 bases between the two ends. In DNA, the CDR3 is TGTGCCTGGAGTGAAACAGGGTGGGGCACTGAAGCTTTCTTT. Translated, it gives CAWSETGWGTEAFF.

This clone was found many times. The rearrangement joins TRBV3-1 (or the pseudogene TRBV3-2) to TRBJ1-1; D is uncertain. There are 14 residues in the CDR3. Germline V gene lookup returns CDR1 LGHDT and CDR2 YNNKEL (reference sequence). V was cut by 1 base and J by 5 bases, with 11 bases left in between. Written as DNA, the CDR3 is TGTGCCAGCAGCCAAGTGCCGGGAGTAACTGAAGCTTTCTTT. Translating it yields CASSQVPGVTEAFF.

This chain joins TRBV7-8 and TRBJ2-3; the match to TRBD1 covers 7 bases. With V trimmed by 5 bases and J by 6 bases, 11 bases remained unmatched. The CDR3 totals 15 residues. Per the germline V gene, CDR1 is SGHVS and CDR2 is FQNEAQ. The CDR3 nucleotides read TGTGCCAGCAGCAACCCGACAGGGATGGGGGATACGCAGTATTTT. It encodes CASSNPTGMGDTQYF.

This rearrangement joins TRBV2 to TRBJ2-7, with 9 bases aligning to TRBD1. Germline CDR1 is SNHLY and CDR2 is FYNNEI. V lost 7 bases, J lost 2 bases, and 6 bases stayed unmatched. The CDR3 covers 14 residues. The CDR3 is CASTPGTGTYEQYF. The CDR3, as DNA: TGTGCCAGCACGCCAGGGACAGGGACCTACGAGCAGTACTTC.

The chain links TRBV15 to TRBJ2-3; 9 bases match TRBD2. The CDR3 loop spans 17 amino acids. J gave up 2 bases and V 0 bases, and 6 bases lay outside the gene matches. CDR1 and CDR2 from the germline V gene are LNHNV and YYDKDF (reference sequence). The CDR3 coding sequence is TGTGCCACCAGCAGAGATGTGCTAGCGGGGATCACAGATACGCAGTATTTT. Translation: CATSRDVLAGITDTQYF.

The chain employs TRBV28 and TRBJ1-6; 8 bases line up with TRBD1. The CDR3 extends over 14 amino acids. CDR1 and CDR2 (germline): MDHEN, SYDVKM. Unmatched junction bases numbered 7, after V lost 6 bases and J lost 9 bases. In nucleotides, the CDR3 is TGTGCCAGCAGCACGGACAGGGTGGGTTCACCCCTCCACTTT. It specifies CASSTDRVGSPLHF.

The chain recombines TRBV11-2 with TRBJ2-1; TRBD2 matches at 11 bases. V shed 5 bases, J shed 4 bases, and the junction held 10 bases outside the gene matches. Germline loops: CDR1 SGHAT, CDR2 FQNNGV. This CDR3 is 17 amino acids long. Here the CDR3 DNA reads TGTGCCAGCAGCCCGAGACTGGTAGCGGGAGGGTACAATGAGCAGTTCTTC. Translated, it gives CASSPRLVAGGYNEQFF.

The CDR3 reads CASSLNGARRTGDTEAFF. DNA for the CDR3: TGTGCCAGCAGCTTGAATGGAGCAAGACGGACAGGGGACACTGAAGCTTTCTTT. The rearrangement joins TRBV5-4 to TRBJ1-1; 9 positions agree with TRBD1. V gave up 1 base and J gave up 3 bases; unmatched junction bases: 13. Germline CDR1 reads SGHNT; CDR2 reads YYREEE (reference sequence). This CDR3 has 18 residues.

This rearrangement joins TRBV19 to TRBJ1-1; D unclear. Germline assignment: CDR1 LNHDA and CDR2 SQIVND (reference sequence). Deletions cut 5 bases from V and 0 bases from J, with 10 bases between. CDR3 length equals 14 residues. CDR3 DNA: TGTGCCAGTAGTCTAACCGCCGTGAACACTGAAGCTTTCTTT. Amino acids: CASSLTAVNTEAFF.

V gene TRBV7-8 combines with J gene TRBJ1-3; TRBD1 agrees at 8 bases. Germline V gene sequence: CDR1 SGHVS, CDR2 FQNEAQ. The CDR3 spans 15 residues. Trimming cost V 2 bases and J 3 bases; bases outside gene matches: 3. CDR3 sequence (DNA): TGTGCCAGCAGCTTACGCACAGGGGGTGGAAACACCATATATTTT. It is translated as CASSLRTGGGNTIYF.

This clone has a handful of counts. The CDR3 sequence is CASSGALGAEAFF. The CDR3 coding sequence is TGTGCCAGCAGTGGGGCCCTAGGTGCTGAAGCTTTCTTT. The V call is TRBV7-8, the J call TRBJ1-1, with D possibly being TRBD1 (5 bases). The germline V and J ends were trimmed by 6 bases and 6 bases, with 14 bases remaining between them. Germline CDR1 reads SGHVS; CDR2 reads FQNEAQ. The CDR3 is 13 residues long.

The J gene is TRBJ1-5, the V gene TRBV28; 9 nucleotides agree with TRBD1. The CDR3 is made up of 14 amino acids. Germline V gene lookup returns CDR1 MDHEN and CDR2 SYDVKM. With 2 bases clipped from V and 5 bases from J, the junction kept 1 base outside the gene matches. CDR3 coding DNA: TGTGCCAGCAGTTTAACAGGGGGCTATCAGCCCCAGCATTTT. It codes for CASSLTGGYQPQHF.

This clone was found once. The chain couples TRBV24-1 to TRBJ2-1; 8 bases align to TRBD1. There are 15 residues in the CDR3. Germline assignment: CDR1 KGHDR and CDR2 SFDVKD. J lost 3 bases, V lost 3 bases, and 3 bases had no gene match. The CDR3 is CATSDPGTGYNEQFF. The CDR3 DNA sequence: TGTGCCACCAGTGATCCCGGGACAGGCTACAATGAGCAGTTCTTC.

The gene calls are TRBV28 and TRBJ2-2, with D unresolved. With 6 bases removed from V and 4 bases from J, the gap between germline ends came to 12 bases. The CDR3 is made up of 14 amino acids. Germline-derived CDR1 and CDR2 are MDHEN and SYDVKM. This chain's CDR3 is CASSSPGGTGELFF. In nucleotides, the CDR3 is TGTGCCAGCAGCTCCCCGGGTGGCACCGGGGAGCTGTTTTTT. The full variable domain, rest sourced from reference TRBV28 and TRBJ2-2, is DVKVTQSSRYLVKRTGEKVFLECVQDMDHENMFWYRQDPGLGLRLIYFSYDVKMKEKGDIPEGYSVSREKKERFSLILESASTNQTSMYLCASSSPGGTGELFFGEGSRLTVL.

The V gene is TRBV7-2, the J gene TRBJ1-2; D may be TRBD1 (5 bases). CDR3 size: 14 residues. CDR1 SGHTA and CDR2 FQGNSA come from the germline V gene. Trimming took off 0 bases at V and 5 bases at J, with 10 bases between the two ends. CDR3 nucleotides: TGTGCCAGCAGCTTAGCGATCGGGGGTTATGGCTACACCTTC. Amino acid sequence: CASSLAIGGYGYTF. Drawing the rest from reference TRBV7-2 and TRBJ1-2, the complete variable domain is GAGVSQSPSNKVTEKGKDVELRCDPISGHTALYWYRQSLGQGLEFLIYFQGNSAPDKSGLPSDRFSAERTGGSVSTLTIQRTQQEDSAVYLCASSLAIGGYGYTFGSGTRLTVV.

The genes are TRBV3-1 (or the pseudogene TRBV3-2) and TRBJ1-4, with 8 bases fitting TRBD1. CDR1 LGHDT and CDR2 YNNKEL come from the germline V gene (reference sequence). V gave up 8 bases and J gave up 6 bases; unmatched junction bases: 11. The CDR3 totals 15 residues. CDR3 sequence: CASGRPGQEDEKLFF. The CDR3 DNA sequence: TGTGCCAGCGGAAGACCGGGACAGGAGGATGAAAAACTGTTTTTT.

The chain has TRBV5-1 and TRBJ2-3; TRBD1 matches 7 bases. Germline CDR1 is SGHRS and CDR2 is YFSETQ. The CDR3 runs 12 residues. The ends lost 3 bases at V and 6 bases at J; junction bases unmatched: 1. As DNA, the CDR3 is TGCGCCAGCAGCTGGGACAGCGATACGCAGTATTTT. Amino acids: CASSWDSDTQYF.

This clone was found once. The rearrangement uses TRBV6-1 and TRBJ1-3; no firm D call. CDR1 MNHNS and CDR2 SASEGT come from the germline V gene. This CDR3 is built from 19 residues. V was cut by 4 bases and J by 0 bases, with 22 bases left in between. CDR3 sequence: CASSARNYGPTYSGNTIYF. DNA of the CDR3: TGTGCCAGCAGTGCGCGCAACTATGGCCCAACCTACTCTGGAAACACCATATATTTT.

The chain is built from TRBV18 and TRBJ1-1; tentative D call: TRBD1 (6 bases). The CDR3 is made up of 15 amino acids. Germline-derived CDR1 and CDR2 are KGHSH and LQKENI. V was clipped by 1 base and J by 0 bases, with 9 bases between them. The CDR3 DNA is TGTGCCAGCTCACCACAGGACAGCTTGAACACTGAAGCTTTCTTT. Its protein product is CASSPQDSLNTEAFF.

This sequence joins TRBV29-1 and TRBJ2-7; D unresolved. This CDR3 has 14 amino acids. V lost 6 bases, J lost 1 base, and 16 bases lay in between. CDR1 is SQVTM, CDR2 ANQGSEA, per germline. Here the CDR3 reads CSVKSGFRSYEQYF. As DNA, the CDR3 is TGCAGCGTAAAAAGTGGGTTCAGGTCCTACGAGCAGTACTTC.

V usage is TRBV27 and J usage is TRBJ1-2, with a possible D match to TRBD1 (5 bases). The V end was cut by 0 bases, the J end by 3 bases, with 14 bases between. The CDR3 runs 16 residues. Looked up from germline, CDR1 is MNHEY and CDR2 is SMNVEV (reference sequence). The CDR3, as DNA: TGTGCCAGCAGTTTATCGGGGACTAGGGGTGACTATGGCTACACCTTC. Protein: CASSLSGTRGDYGYTF.

The chain links TRBV28 to TRBJ2-3; 14 bases map to TRBD2. CDR1 and CDR2 from the germline V gene are MDHEN and SYDVKM. V was clipped by 2 bases and J by 2 bases; unmatched bases: 3. The CDR3 has 17 residues. The chain's CDR3 is CASSLRGLAGDTDTQYF. Here the CDR3 DNA reads TGTGCCAGCAGTTTACGGGGACTAGCGGGAGACACAGATACGCAGTATTTT. Full variable domain (remainder filled in from reference TRBV28 and TRBJ2-3): DVKVTQSSRYLVKRTGEKVFLECVQDMDHENMFWYRQDPGLGLRLIYFSYDVKMKEKGDIPEGYSVSREKKERFSLILESASTNQTSMYLCASSLRGLAGDTDTQYFGPGTRLTVL.

V and J are TRBV10-3 and TRBJ1-5; 9 nucleotides align to TRBD1. J lost 2 bases, V lost 4 bases, and 9 bases had no gene match. Germline lookup yields CDR1 ENHRY and CDR2 SYGVKD. The CDR3 runs 17 residues. CDR3 residues: CAISAGTGLSRNQPQHF. The DNA of the CDR3 is TGTGCCATCAGTGCCGGGACAGGGTTATCTCGCAATCAGCCCCAGCATTTT.